This T cell receptor (beta chain) was documented in a study of cytomegalovirus exposure and HLA in healthy donors. The PCR used 60 Vbeta and 13 Jbeta primers. Clones were sequenced by immunoSEQ multiplex PCR, and TCRdb holds only the in-frame ones, with some missing. The data contain about 190,000 clones, roughly 83% of them singletons. Of note for this clone: What it binds is not known.

CDR1 MNHEY and CDR2 SMNVEV come from the germline V gene (reference sequence). The CDR3 is made up of 15 amino acids. The junction had 5 bases not matched to a gene; V was cut back by 3 bases and J by 3 bases. General study results and limits: Associated with HLA alleles at 0.05 false discovery rate in a later analysis were about 17,000 TCR beta sequences.

This receptor was taken from a boy aged 5-17 years in good health and CMV-seronegative. Sequences were obtained from PBMCs. V and J are TRBV27 and TRBJ1-5; TRBD1 matches 7 bases. As DNA, the CDR3 is TGTGCCAGCAGTTTGTCCGGGACAGACAATCAGCCCCAGCATTTT. Its protein product is CASSLSGTDNQPQHF.